The rows below give T cell receptor beta chains drawn from one sample of a study of beta chain features in type 1 diabetes. Here immunoSEQ multiplex PCR was the method, and the copy in TCRdb shows in-frame clones only, minus some. The data show more than 150,000 clones, over 7.5% seen once. Sequenced input: central memory CD4+ T cells from blood. All receptors derive from a woman aged 18-30 years in good health. The CDR3 runs from the conserved cysteine through the conserved F or W. The D gene is left open where the match is weak. Clone size is stated in some rows and not others, as once, few, many or a class when expanded.

TRBJ2-1,.,TRBV7-9,.,CASSLSRSPRNEQFF,TGTGCCAGCAGCTTATCAAGGAGTCCCCGCAATGAGCAGTTCTTC
TRBJ2-3,.,TRBV2,TRBD2,CASRGSGRSKDTQYF,TGTGCCAGCCGGGGAAGCGGGAGATCAAAAGATACGCAGTATTTT
TRBJ2-3,few,TRBV6-5,TRBD1,CASSDRVADTQYF,TGTGCCAGCAGTGACAGGGTCGCGGATACGCAGTATTTT
TRBJ1-2,.,TRBV19,.,CASSAQWGANYGYTF,TGTGCCAGTAGTGCCCAGTGGGGAGCTAACTATGGCTACACCTTC
TRBJ2-1,few,TRBV6-6,TRBD2,CASKGGGAHNEQFF,TGTGCCAGCAAGGGCGGGGGGGCCCACAATGAGCAGTTCTTC
TRBJ2-1,few,TRBV5-1,TRBD2,CASRPNSGRADEQFF,TGCGCCAGCAGACCGAATAGCGGGAGGGCCGATGAGCAGTTCTTC
TRBJ2-3,.,TRBV4-3,.,CASSSSGRTDTQYF,TGCGCCAGCAGTTCCAGCGGACGCACAGATACGCAGTATTTT
TRBJ1-1,.,TRBV10-3,TRBD1,CATLTGLEAEAFF,TGTGCCACTCTGACAGGGCTCGAGGCTGAAGCTTTCTTT
TRBJ2-6,few,TRBV18,TRBD1,CASSGTASGANVLTF,TGTGCCAGCTCCGGGACAGCCTCTGGGGCCAACGTCCTGACTTTC
TRBJ2-7,few,TRBV6-6,TRBD2,CASSTTGTSSYEQYF,TGTGCCAGCAGTACCACCGGGACTAGCTCCTACGAGCAGTACTTC
TRBJ1-1,.,TRBV7-2,TRBD1,CASSPNRGTEAFF,TGTGCCAGCAGCCCCAACAGGGGAACTGAAGCTTTCTTT
TRBJ1-4,.,TRBV30,.,CAWSIQGGVGKLFF,TGTGCCTGGAGCATACAAGGAGGGGTAGGAAAACTGTTTTTT
TRBJ1-2,.,TRBV5-4,.,CASSSQTGEYGYTF,TGTGCCAGCAGCTCCCAGACAGGCGAATATGGCTACACCTTC
TRBJ2-3,.,TRBV6-5,.,CASRRQFATDTQYF,TGTGCCAGCAGGCGACAGTTCGCCACAGATACGCAGTATTTT
TRBJ2-7,.,TRBV7-2,.,CASSSRAGKQYF,TGTGCCAGCAGCTCCCGAGCGGGCAAGCAGTACTTC
TRBJ2-3,few,TRBV7-2,TRBD2,CASSPGLLATQYF,TGTGCCAGCAGCCCGGGACTACTAGCTACGCAGTATTTT
TRBJ2-5,.,TRBV6-6,TRBD1,CASSSRDRGQETQYF,TGTGCCAGCAGCAGTCGCGACAGGGGGCAAGAGACCCAGTACTTC
TRBJ2-1,few,TRBV5-1,.,CASSSSTGSYNEQFF,TGCGCCAGCAGCTCCTCGACTGGCTCCTACAATGAGCAGTTCTTC
TRBJ2-3,.,TRBV6-6,.,CASSYSAGAHTDTQYF,TGTGCCAGCAGTTACTCCGCGGGGGCCCACACAGATACGCAGTATTTT
TRBJ1-5,few,TRBV27,.,CASSPSQGRNQPQHF,TGTGCCAGCAGTCCCTCCCAGGGGCGCAATCAGCCCCAGCATTTT
TRBJ2-5,few,TRBV29-1,TRBD1,CSVAGTGGTQETQYF,TGCAGCGTTGCCGGGACAGGGGGGACCCAAGAGACCCAGTACTTC
TRBJ2-2,.,TRBV14,TRBD1,CASSLVGTGTGELFF,TGTGCCAGCAGTCTGGTCGGGACAGGGACCGGGGAGCTGTTTTTT
TRBJ2-5,.,TRBV6-5,TRBD1,CAISGDSETQYF,TGTGCCATCAGTGGGGACAGTGAGACCCAGTACTTC
TRBJ2-4,few,TRBV5-1,TRBD2,CASSHPPTSGRTKNIQYF,TGCGCCAGCAGCCACCCACCGACTAGCGGGAGGACCAAAAACATTCAGTACTTC
TRBJ2-7,.,TRBV18,TRBD2,CASSPRVTSRGEQYF,TGTGCCAGCTCACCAAGGGTGACTAGCCGGGGCGAGCAGTACTTC
TRBJ2-5,.,TRBV11-3,TRBD1,CASSSTGEGETQYF,TGTGCCAGCAGCTCCACAGGGGAAGGAGAGACCCAGTACTTC
TRBJ2-5,few,TRBV5-1,TRBD1,CASSLGIDRGETQYF,TGCGCCAGCAGCTTGGGAATCGACAGGGGAGAGACCCAGTACTTC
TRBJ2-1,few,TRBV2,.,CASFLGEAEQFF,TGTGCCAGCTTTCTAGGGGAGGCTGAGCAGTTCTTC
TRBJ1-1,.,TRBV7-2,.,CASSLDSGGRTEAFF,TGTGCCAGCAGCTTAGATTCGGGGGGCAGGACTGAAGCTTTCTTT
TRBJ2-7,.,TRBV5-1,TRBD1,CASSFTGGSTYEQYF,TGCGCCAGCAGCTTCACAGGGGGATCGACCTACGAGCAGTACTTC
TRBJ2-7,.,TRBV7-2,TRBD2,CASSSTGLAGGLYEQYF,TGTGCCAGCAGCTCGACGGGACTAGCGGGGGGGCTGTACGAGCAGTACTTC
TRBJ2-1,.,TRBV7-7,TRBD2,CASSPGTTRDEQFF,TGTGCTAGCAGCCCCGGGACTACTAGGGATGAGCAGTTCTTC
TRBJ2-2,.,TRBV30,.,CAWSSPLGRFANTGELFF,TGTGCCTGGAGTTCTCCCTTGGGCAGGTTCGCGAACACCGGGGAGCTGTTTTTT
TRBJ2-3,few,TRBV9,TRBD1,CASSAQGGDTQYF,TGTGCCAGCAGCGCACAGGGGGGTGATACGCAGTATTTT
TRBJ2-5,.,TRBV5-1,TRBD1,CASSSEKTGKGETQYF,TGCGCCAGCAGCTCGGAAAAGACAGGGAAGGGGGAGACCCAGTACTTC
TRBJ2-2,.,TRBV7-3,.,CASSIVGGRTGELFF,TGTGCCAGCAGCATAGTCGGGGGAAGGACCGGGGAGCTGTTTTTT
TRBJ2-3,few,TRBV6-5,TRBD2,CASRQLAESTDTQYF,TGTGCCAGCAGACAACTAGCGGAATCCACAGATACGCAGTATTTT
TRBJ2-1,few,TRBV7-9,.,CASSLGPGGVEQFF,TGTGCCAGCAGCTTAGGACCGGGTGGTGTAGAGCAGTTCTTC
TRBJ1-2,few,TRBV6-1,.,CASSDRGFGYTF,TGTGCCAGCAGTGACAGGGGTTTTGGCTACACCTTC
TRBJ1-2,.,TRBV4-3,.,CASSQSAGGVFYGYTF,TGCGCCAGCAGCCAATCAGCTGGCGGGGTTTTCTATGGCTACACCTTC
TRBJ2-1,few,TRBV30,.,CAWTGLGYNEQFF,TGTGCCTGGACAGGGTTGGGGTACAATGAGCAGTTCTTC
TRBJ2-2,.,TRBV6-5,.,CAASFMDTGELFF,TGTGCCGCTAGTTTTATGGACACCGGGGAGCTGTTTTTT
TRBJ2-2,few,TRBV11-3,.,CASSLLSHTGELFF,TGTGCCAGCAGCTTACTATCTCACACCGGGGAGCTGTTTTTT
TRBJ2-5,.,TRBV4-1,TRBD2,CASSQELAGFRETQYF,TGCGCCAGCAGCCAAGAACTAGCGGGGTTCCGGGAGACCCAGTACTTC
TRBJ2-5,.,TRBV2,.,CASRDSRETQYF,TGTGCCAGCAGGGACTCCCGGGAGACCCAGTACTTC
TRBJ2-7,few,TRBV15,.,CATSRDSVSSYEQYF,TGTGCCACCAGCAGAGACAGCGTGAGCTCCTACGAGCAGTACTTC
TRBJ1-3,few,TRBV30,.,CAWSAQQGAGNTIYF,TGTGCCTGGAGTGCTCAACAGGGAGCAGGAAACACCATATATTTT
TRBJ2-1,.,TRBV7-8,.,CASSLGRPEQFF,TGTGCCAGCAGCTTAGGGAGGCCTGAGCAGTTCTTC
TRBJ2-2,.,TRBV6-5,TRBD2,CASSYAGGPNTGELFF,TGTGCCAGCAGTTACGCGGGGGGACCGAACACCGGGGAGCTGTTTTTT
TRBJ1-4,few,TRBV18,TRBD1,CASSPFGDRETEKLFF,TGTGCCAGCTCACCATTCGGGGACAGGGAAACTGAAAAACTGTTTTTT
TRBJ2-5,few,TRBV9,.,CASSGGRRGAMTQYF,TGTGCCAGCAGCGGAGGGCGCAGGGGTGCGATGACCCAGTACTTC
TRBJ2-3,.,TRBV7-3,TRBD1,CASSLRGGQGSDTQYF,TGTGCCAGCAGCTTAAGAGGGGGACAGGGATCAGATACGCAGTATTTT
TRBJ1-6,few,TRBV6-5,.,CASSYFGNSPLHF,TGTGCCAGCAGTTACTTCGGGAATTCACCCCTCCACTTT
TRBJ1-5,.,TRBV6-1,.,CASSDAIGGNNQPQHF,TGTGCCAGCAGTGACGCAATCGGGGGAAACAATCAGCCCCAGCATTTT
TRBJ2-1,.,TRBV7-6,.,CASSPSRGDLYNEQFF,TGTGCCAGCAGCCCAAGCCGGGGTGATCTCTACAATGAGCAGTTCTTC
TRBJ2-5,.,TRBV15,.,CATSRTDSKSSQYF,TGTGCCACCAGCAGGACGGACAGTAAGAGTTCCCAGTACTTC
TRBJ2-7,few,TRBV29-1,TRBD2,CSAGLAGLSYEQYF,TGCAGCGCCGGACTAGCGGGGTTATCCTACGAGCAGTACTTC